The next 5 T cell receptor beta chains were all read from a single sample in a study of CD8 T cells in Susac syndrome. cDNA came from about 0.5 to 1 ug RNA primed by random hexamers. TCRdb itself ran the immunoSEQ multiplex PCR reads through MiXCR, one entry per CDR3 protein. Of about 210,000 distinct CDR3 sequences in the sample, roughly 96% were seen once. The sample consisted of CD4+ T cells from PBMCs. These TCRs come from a human donor with multiple sclerosis.

The chain carries TRBV28 and TRBJ2-7; either TRBD1 or TRBD2 may fit D (5 bases each). V was pared by 5 bases and J by 0 bases, with 11 bases between. The length of the CDR3 is 14 residues. The V gene's germline CDR1 is MDHEN and CDR2 SYDVKM. CDR3 residues: CASSVGPRSYEQYF. CDR3 nucleotide sequence: TGTGCCAGCAGTGTGGGACCGCGCTCCTACGAGCAGTACTTC.

The rearrangement joins TRBV15 to TRBJ1-1; 9 bases agree with TRBD1. The germline V gene encodes CDR1 LNHNV and CDR2 YYDKDF (reference sequence). J lost 4 bases, V lost 5 bases, and 5 bases had no gene match. The CDR3 loop spans 14 amino acids. This CDR3 reads CATSVTGGLTEAFF. DNA of the CDR3: TGTGCCACCAGCGTCACAGGGGGCCTCACTGAAGCTTTCTTT.

DNA of the CDR3: TGCAGTGCTGATAGCGGGAGAAACAATGAGCAGTTCTTC. Translated: CSADSGRNNEQFF. The V call is TRBV20-1, the J call TRBJ2-1; 9 bases map to TRBD2. CDR1 is DFQATT and CDR2 is SNEGSKA in the germline V gene (reference sequence). The V segment lost 5 bases and the J segment 5 bases; nucleotides outside the gene matches: 4. CDR3 length: 13 residues.

The chain employs TRBV20-1 and TRBJ2-1; possibly TRBD1 or TRBD2 for D (5 bases each). CDR1 DFQATT and CDR2 SNEGSKA come from the germline V gene (reference sequence). The CDR3 is made up of 14 amino acids. V was trimmed by 6 bases and J by 0 bases, leaving 12 bases between them. Here the CDR3 reads CSALGPSSYNEQFF. In DNA, the CDR3 is TGCAGTGCCCTGGGACCTAGCTCCTACAATGAGCAGTTCTTC.

This sequence joins TRBV3-1 and TRBJ2-1, with 9 bases identical to TRBD1. Germline V lookup: CDR1 LGHDT, CDR2 YNNKEL (reference sequence). CDR3 length: 14 residues. V lost 3 bases and J lost 6; bases outside the gene matches: 3. This chain's CDR3 is CASSHTDRGNEQFF. The CDR3 DNA reads TGTGCCAGCAGCCATACGGACAGGGGCAATGAGCAGTTCTTC.